The present T cell receptor (beta chain) was sequenced within a study of T cells in Graves' hyperthyroidism and ophthalmopathy. Study results and limitations: Among thyroid clonotypes expanded above 0.001, most also appeared in blood.

Absence of ophthalmopathy progression within 18 months defined stable Graves' hyperthyroidism. Exclusion of a patient resulted from uncontrolled infection, other autoimmune disease, pregnancy or lactation. PBMCs were collected from a roughly 10 ml volume of fresh peripheral blood. The CDR3 extends over 13 amino acids. This clonotype was observed a handful of times. The antigen is undetermined. A single base separates this from a much larger clone, so it may be a read error. Using RNA transcripts as the source, TCR beta CDR3 regions were amplified. Carried out on the TCR CDR3, a first-round RT-PCR used the HTBI primer set. TCRdb used MiXCR to reprocess the multiplex PCR reads, holding one entry per CDR3 protein. The sample records roughly 380,000 distinct CDR3 sequences, 15% to 20% being singletons.

The chain joins TRBV12-3 or TRBV12-4 to TRBJ2-7; a possible D gene is TRBD1 (6 bases). The clonotype comes from a woman aged 18-29 years with Graves' hyperthyroidism. Sequences were obtained from blood. The CDR3 region has the DNA TGTGTCAGCAGGTCACAGGGATTCAACGAGCAGTACTTC. It encodes CVSRSQGFNEQYF.